This T cell receptor beta chain was retrieved from a study of T cell responses to AZD1222 COVID-19 vaccine. Study information: Analysis merged second doses at about 4 or about 12 weeks. The study's findings and limits: Possibly, clonal diversity was underestimated; donors were largely white British and included more females. Of the AZD1222 recipients, only 5 or 6 were seropositive at baseline.

Regarding this clone: Its antigen is still unknown.

V was clipped by 0 bases and J by 2 bases; unmatched bases: 7. This CDR3 has 16 residues. From germline, CDR1 is SGHAT and CDR2 FQNNGV. The method was immunoSEQ multiplex PCR; TCRdb's version includes in-frame clones alone and lacks a portion of them. The sample carries about 120,000 clones, 93% recorded once. The sequence was collected from an adult in good health. The rearrangement joins TRBV11-2 to TRBJ2-7, with TRBD2 identical over 7 bases. This material consisted of peripheral blood, taken on day 0 of AZD1222 vaccination. The CDR3, as DNA: TGTGCCAGCAGCTTAGATGCCCAGCGGGGACCCTACGAGCAGTACTTC. Its translation: CASSLDAQRGPYEQYF.